Below, 7 T cell receptor beta chains from the same sample are listed, as sequenced in a study of cytomegalovirus exposure and HLA in healthy donors. The PCR ran on 60 Vbeta and 13 Jbeta primers. Only in-frame clones appear in the TCRdb table, and some are missing; sequencing was by immunoSEQ multiplex PCR. The sample includes fewer than 130,000 clones, 55% to 65% of them seen just once. The specimen was PBMCs. The receptor source for this set is a man younger than 45 in good health and CMV-seropositive.

The chain employs TRBV19 and TRBJ1-5; tentatively, D is TRBD1 (5 bases). Per the germline V gene, CDR1 is LNHDA and CDR2 is SQIVND (reference sequence). Deletions cut 3 bases from V and 0 bases from J, with 12 bases between. The CDR3 extends over 16 amino acids. CDR3 coding DNA: TGTGCCAGTAGTATGGGGGGTGGATATAGCAATCAGCCCCAGCATTTT. Amino acid sequence: CASSMGGGYSNQPQHF.

DNA for the CDR3: TGCGCCAGCAGCCAAGCCGGGGGGACACCCTACGAGCAGTACTTC. This encodes CASSQAGGTPYEQYF. The V call is TRBV4-1, the J call TRBJ2-7, with a weak D call TRBD2 (7 bases). Trimming removed 1 base from V and 2 bases from J, with 12 bases in between. CDR3 length equals 15 residues. The germline gives CDR1 MGHRA, CDR2 YSYEKL.

This clone was found a few times. This chain joins TRBV18 and TRBJ2-7; 10 bases agree with TRBD1. Germline CDR1 reads KGHSH; CDR2 reads LQKENI. V was pared by 6 bases and J by 0 bases, with 5 bases of the junction left unmatched. The CDR3 has 15 amino acids. The CDR3 reads CASSPGQGVSYEQYF. CDR3 sequence (DNA): TGTGCCAGCTCCCCCGGACAGGGGGTCTCCTACGAGCAGTACTTC.

The rearrangement links TRBV7-9 to TRBJ2-3, with D possibly TRBD2 on 5 matching bases. Trimming removed 0 bases at V and 1 base at J, with 14 bases between. This CDR3 is 17 amino acids long. Looked up from germline, CDR1 is SEHNR and CDR2 is FQNEAQ (reference sequence). Here the CDR3 DNA reads TGTGCCAGCAGCTTAGCGGGCGTTACCGGGGGCACAGATACGCAGTATTTT. Translation gives CASSLAGVTGGTDTQYF.

The genes are TRBV5-1 and TRBJ1-4, with no clear D. The CDR3 length is 15 residues. Germline CDR1 SGHRS, CDR2 YFSETQ. Trimming pared 0 bases from V and 7 bases from J, leaving 13 bases between. The CDR3 loop is CASSLVGSVGEKLFF. DNA of the CDR3: TGCGCCAGCAGCTTGGTTGGGAGCGTGGGTGAAAAACTGTTTTTT.

This clone has only a few counts. The CDR3 does not close with the conserved phenylalanine or tryptophan, likely indicating a read error. The DNA is left out, because the CDR3 cannot be placed on it with certainty; the CDR3 is given as TCRdb lists it. The rearrangement links TRBV23-1 to TRBJ2-3; the table calls TRBD1, which could not be checked here. TRBV23-1 is an ORF, and what it does is uncertain. Including both end residues, the CDR3 is 10 amino acids long. This CDR3 is CASSQPDPWA.

CDR3 protein: CASSFGQGTTGELFF. Written as DNA, the CDR3 is TGTGCCAGCAGCTTCGGACAGGGGACGACCGGGGAGCTGTTTTTT. The rearrangement uses TRBV5-4 and TRBJ2-2; 9 nucleotides align to TRBD1. Germline CDR1 is SGHNT and CDR2 is YYREEE (reference sequence). The CDR3 runs to 15 residues. Losses at the gene ends were 2 bases for V and 5 bases for J; bases not matched to a gene: 4.